These T cell receptor beta chains were read from a single sample in a study of OX40 agonist ivuxolimab in advanced cancers. Only in-frame clones appear in the TCRdb table, and some are missing; sequencing was by immunoSEQ multiplex PCR. The profile shows approximately 52,000 clones, around four fifths of them singletons. Sequences were derived from CD4+ or CD8+ T cells sorted from blood, sampled in a trial of the OX40 agonist ivuxolimab. These receptors were collected from an adult with an advanced solid tumor such as melanoma, head and neck, liver or kidney cancer. The CDR3 runs from the conserved cysteine through the conserved F or W. Fields, in order: D gene, J gene, V gene, clone size, CDR3 protein, CDR3 DNA. A D gene is named only where the DNA matches it firmly. Some rows mark clone size as missing; the rest say once, few, many or name a class of expanded clone.

D gene: .; J gene: TRBJ1-2; V gene: TRBV4-3; clone size: .; CDR3 protein: CASSQDLVAGRVSGYTF; CDR3 DNA: TGCGCCAGCAGCCAAGATCTCGTGGCAGGGAGGGTCTCTGGCTACACCTTC
D gene: TRBD2; J gene: TRBJ2-1; V gene: TRBV10-3; clone size: .; CDR3 protein: CAISGGTSGYNEQFF; CDR3 DNA: TGTGCCATCAGCGGCGGGACTAGCGGGTACAATGAGCAGTTCTTC
D gene: .; J gene: TRBJ1-1; V gene: TRBV4-3; clone size: .; CDR3 protein: CASSQDTGLGAFF; CDR3 DNA: TGCGCCAGCAGCCAAGACACAGGTCTTGGGGCTTTCTTT
D gene: TRBD1; J gene: TRBJ2-7; V gene: TRBV7-6; clone size: .; CDR3 protein: CASSKDRGGYEQYF; CDR3 DNA: TGTGCCAGCAGCAAGGACAGGGGAGGATACGAGCAGTACTTC
D gene: .; J gene: TRBJ1-3; V gene: TRBV5-1; clone size: few; CDR3 protein: CASSLSAGNTIYF; CDR3 DNA: TGCGCCAGCAGCTTGTCTGCTGGAAACACCATATATTTT
D gene: TRBD1; J gene: TRBJ2-7; V gene: TRBV6-1; clone size: .; CDR3 protein: CASRSRTGGNEQYF; CDR3 DNA: TGTGCCAGCAGGTCAAGGACAGGGGGCAACGAGCAGTACTTC
D gene: .; J gene: TRBJ1-3; V gene: TRBV6-5; clone size: .; CDR3 protein: CASSYLLDSSTIYF; CDR3 DNA: TGTGCCAGCAGTTACCTCCTGGACAGCTCCACCATATATTTT
D gene: .; J gene: TRBJ2-4; V gene: TRBV4-2; clone size: .; CDR3 protein: CASSQEAGPKNIQYF; CDR3 DNA: TGTGCCAGCAGCCAAGAGGCGGGTCCCAAAAACATTCAGTACTTC
D gene: TRBD1; J gene: TRBJ2-3; V gene: TRBV6-1; clone size: few; CDR3 protein: CASSGWTGGRDTQYF; CDR3 DNA: TGTGCCAGCAGTGGGTGGACAGGGGGCAGGGATACGCAGTATTTT
D gene: .; J gene: TRBJ1-5; V gene: TRBV4-2; clone size: .; CDR3 protein: CASSGRTQNQPQHF; CDR3 DNA: TGTGCCAGCAGCGGACGGACGCAGAATCAGCCCCAGCATTTT
D gene: .; J gene: TRBJ2-3; V gene: TRBV11-2; clone size: .; CDR3 protein: CASSLGLSGGDTQYF; CDR3 DNA: TGTGCCAGCAGCTTAGGTCTTAGCGGTGGAGATACGCAGTATTTT
D gene: .; J gene: TRBJ2-7; V gene: TRBV5-4; clone size: .; CDR3 protein: CASSQDLNSPYEQYF; CDR3 DNA: TGCGCCAGCAGCCAAGATCTTAACAGCCCCTACGAGCAGTACTTC
D gene: .; J gene: TRBJ1-2; V gene: TRBV27; clone size: .; CDR3 protein: CASSSLVGGGTSYTF; CDR3 DNA: TGTGCCAGCAGTTCCCTCGTCGGGGGTGGGACGAGCTACACCTTC
D gene: .; J gene: TRBJ1-2; V gene: TRBV28; clone size: .; CDR3 protein: CASSSGSTGYYGYTF; CDR3 DNA: TGTGCCAGCAGTTCGGGGAGCACAGGGTACTATGGCTACACCTTC
D gene: TRBD2; J gene: TRBJ2-1; V gene: TRBV28; clone size: .; CDR3 protein: CASILAGGYNEQFF; CDR3 DNA: TGTGCCAGCATACTAGCGGGGGGTTACAATGAGCAGTTCTTC
D gene: TRBD1; J gene: TRBJ1-5; V gene: TRBV27; clone size: .; CDR3 protein: CASSPGQGNQPQHF; CDR3 DNA: TGTGCCAGCAGTCCCGGACAGGGGAATCAGCCCCAGCATTTT
D gene: .; J gene: TRBJ1-3; V gene: TRBV21-1; clone size: .; CDR3 protein: CARVCSGNTIYF; CDR3 DNA: TGTGCCAGGGTTTGCTCTGGAAACACCATATATTTT
D gene: .; J gene: TRBJ2-6; V gene: TRBV5-4; clone size: .; CDR3 protein: CASSLTGSGANVLTF; CDR3 DNA: TGTGCCAGCAGCCTCACGGGTTCTGGGGCCAACGTCCTGACTTTC
D gene: TRBD1; J gene: TRBJ2-7; V gene: TRBV2; clone size: .; CDR3 protein: CASSTGVSSYEQYF; CDR3 DNA: TGTGCCAGCAGTACAGGGGTATCCTCCTACGAGCAGTACTTC
D gene: .; J gene: TRBJ2-7; V gene: TRBV7-8; clone size: .; CDR3 protein: CASSRPTGFDEQYF; CDR3 DNA: TGTGCCAGCAGTCGCCCTACAGGGTTCGACGAGCAGTACTTC
D gene: TRBD1; J gene: TRBJ2-5; V gene: TRBV4-2; clone size: .; CDR3 protein: CASSQGRQGAGETQYF; CDR3 DNA: TGTGCCAGCAGCCAAGGCCGACAGGGGGCCGGGGAGACCCAGTACTTC